These 7 T cell receptor beta chains were sequenced from one sample in a study of CD8 T cells in Susac syndrome (dated by TCRdb to the late 2010s). Libraries came from the immunoSEQ multiplex PCR assay. RNA was extracted using the RNeasy kit, and about 0.45 to 1 microgram was reverse transcribed with random hexamers. TCRdb took the public reads, trimmed them with fastp at Q25, ran MiXCR for clone calling and kept in-frame beta chains. Rows are combined by CDR3 protein, so each entry shows the most common genes and DNA. For this sample there are around 130,000 distinct CDR3 sequences; approximately 95% appear just once. Around 0.12% of the sample is held by the ten biggest clonotypes. The specimen was CD4+ T cells from PBMCs. The source of these receptors is a human donor with multiple sclerosis.

The chain links TRBV5-1 to TRBJ2-5; D possibly uses TRBD1 or TRBD2 (7 bases each). CDR3 length: 15 residues. Trimming took 2 bases from V and 0 from J, leaving 11 bases between them. CDR1 is SGHRS, CDR2 YFSETQ, per germline. The CDR3 loop reads CASSFQGGDQETQYF. The CDR3 region has the DNA TGCGCCAGCAGCTTCCAGGGGGGGGACCAAGAGACCCAGTACTTC.

This clonotype was seen a handful of times. The chain uses TRBV7-9 and TRBJ1-6; the match to TRBD1 covers 9 bases. Trimming removed 3 bases from V and 3 bases from J; junction bases left unmatched: 3. Germline lookup yields CDR1 SEHNR and CDR2 FQNEAQ (reference sequence). CDR3 length: 16 residues. CDR3 nucleotide sequence: TGTGCCAGCAGCTTGGGACAGGGTTTCTATAATTCACCCCTCCACTTT. It codes for CASSLGQGFYNSPLHF.

This chain joins TRBV20-1 and TRBJ2-5, with 10 bases aligning to TRBD2. Germline lookup yields CDR1 DFQATT and CDR2 SNEGSKA (reference sequence). The CDR3 consists of 16 residues. V gave up 0 bases and J gave up 8 bases; unmatched junction bases: 12. The CDR3 is CSARDDGLLAGITQYF. Written as DNA, the CDR3 is TGCAGTGCTAGAGATGATGGGTTACTAGCGGGAATAACCCAGTACTTC.

This rearrangement joins TRBV3-1 to TRBJ1-1; D possibly corresponds to TRBD1 (5 bases). V shed 4 bases and J shed 7 bases, with 13 bases lying between them. The CDR3 covers 13 residues. Germline values: CDR1 LGHDT, CDR2 YNNKEL (reference sequence). The CDR3 protein is CASSPGGRFEAFF. The CDR3 coding sequence is TGTGCCAGCAGCCCTGGGGGGAGGTTTGAAGCTTTCTTT.

This chain joins TRBV24-1 and TRBJ2-1; maybe TRBD1 (5 bases). Germline CDR1 is KGHDR and CDR2 is SFDVKD. CDR3 length: 16 amino acids. Trimming took 5 bases from V and 5 from J, leaving 18 bases between them. CDR3 bases: TGTGCCACCAGTGCCCTGGGCAGGGTAAATAACAATGAGCAGTTCTTC. As protein: CATSALGRVNNNEQFF.

The chain is built from TRBV3-1 and TRBJ2-3, with 7 positions matching TRBD1. The CDR3 is made up of 14 amino acids. J was trimmed by 3 bases and V by 6 bases; bases with no gene match: 6. The germline gives CDR1 LGHDT, CDR2 YNNKEL (reference sequence). The CDR3 sequence is CASSRQGGTDTQYF. The CDR3 DNA is TGTGCCAGCAGTCGACAGGGTGGAACAGATACGCAGTATTTT.

This rearrangement joins TRBV24-1 to TRBJ1-2, with a tentative D call TRBD1 (6 bases). Germline lookup yields CDR1 KGHDR and CDR2 SFDVKD. CDR3 length equals 16 residues. V was shortened by 4 bases and J by 4 bases, with 18 bases between the two germline ends. The DNA of the CDR3 is TGTGCCACCAGTGACCGGGACACCAAAGTAGGCTATGGCTACACCTTC. It specifies CATSDRDTKVGYGYTF.